A single sample is the source of the 25 T cell receptor beta chains below, sequenced in a study of T cells after yellow fever vaccination. TCRdb redid the calling of the 5' RACE reads with MiXCR, one entry per CDR3 protein. The table lists around 120,000 distinct CDR3 sequences, 12% to 15% of them singletons. Material: CD8+ T cells sorted from PBMCs, obtained 5 days after the yellow fever booster vaccination. These receptors were taken from a man aged 18 to 30 who received the YFV17D yellow fever vaccine.

The J gene is TRBJ2-1, the V gene TRBV5-1, with TRBD2 matching over 8 bases. Germline CDR1 and CDR2: SGHRS and YFSETQ. The CDR3 is 14 amino acids. Trimming at V came to 7 bases and at J to 2 bases, leaving 5 bases not matched to a gene. The CDR3 region has the DNA TGCGCCAGCGGAGAGCGGGGGCCCTACAATGAGCAGTTCTTC. Its translation is CASGERGPYNEQFF. Filled out from reference TRBV5-1 and TRBJ2-1, the complete variable domain reads KAGVTQTPRYLIKTRGQQVTLSCSPISGHRSVSWYQQTPGQGLQFLFEYFSETQRNKGNFPGRFSGRQFSNSRSEMNVSTLELGDSALYLCASGERGPYNEQFFGPGTRLTVL.

This clonotype has only a few counts. The chain uses TRBV9 and TRBJ1-1; no clear D. CDR3 size: 15 residues. Germline CDR1 and CDR2: SGDLS and YYNGEE. V was trimmed by 0 bases and J by 2 bases, leaving 11 bases between them. The CDR3 sequence is CASSVATGKNTEAFF. CDR3 sequence (DNA): TGTGCCAGCAGCGTAGCGACGGGTAAAAACACTGAAGCTTTCTTT.

This clonotype was seen more than once but under ten times. The chain recombines TRBV7-3 with TRBJ2-2; D call uncertain. Germline CDR1 is SGHTA and CDR2 is FQGTGA. The CDR3 loop spans 13 amino acids. Trimming removed 2 bases at V and 6 bases at J, with 7 bases between. CDR3 region: CASSLGLAGELFF. As DNA, the CDR3 is TGTGCCAGCAGCTTAGGGTTAGCCGGGGAGCTGTTTTTT.

This clonotype was recorded at least ten times. This sequence joins TRBV12-3 or TRBV12-4 and TRBJ2-2; the D call may be TRBD1 or TRBD2 (6 bases each). The CDR3 sequence is 15 residues long. V lost 6 bases, J lost 2 bases, and 13 bases lay in between. The CDR3 region is CASSVGGGNTGELFF. CDR3 nucleotides: TGTGCCAGCAGCGTGGGGGGCGGAAACACCGGGGAGCTGTTTTTT.

The rearrangement links TRBV6-2 or TRBV6-3 to TRBJ2-7; 10 bases align to TRBD1. V lost 8 bases, J lost 1 base, and 2 bases stayed unmatched. CDR1 MNHEY and CDR2 SVGEGT come from the germline V gene. This CDR3 has 13 residues. CDR3 in amino acids: CASGTGDSYEQYV. Written as DNA, the CDR3 is TGTGCCAGCGGGACAGGGGATTCCTACGAGCAGTACGTC.

This clonotype was observed a handful of times. The J gene is TRBJ2-7, the V gene TRBV7-9; 9 nucleotides agree with TRBD2. Germline CDR1 reads SEHNR; CDR2 reads FQNEAQ (reference sequence). The V gene end was trimmed by 3 bases and the J gene end by 7 bases; junction bases not matched to a gene: 7. The CDR3 consists of 14 residues. The DNA for the CDR3 is TGTGCCAGCAGCTTTGCGGGGGGGCGGTTGGAGCAGTACTTC. The encoded protein is CASSFAGGRLEQYF.

There are a few counts of this clonotype. This rearrangement joins TRBV18 to TRBJ1-5; TRBD1 aligns across 9 bases. Germline V CDR1 and CDR2: KGHSH, LQKENI. The CDR3 runs 14 residues. V dropped 8 bases and J dropped 0; count of bases not matched to a gene: 2. DNA for the CDR3: TGTGCCAGCCCGGGACAGGGTAGCAATCAGCCCCAGCATTTT. It is translated as CASPGQGSNQPQHF.

The V gene is TRBV29-1, the J gene TRBJ2-6; D could derive from TRBD1 or TRBD2 (5 bases each). The CDR3 is made up of 16 amino acids. Trimming shortened V by 6 bases and J by 0 bases, and 15 bases separated the two germline ends. From germline, CDR1 is SQVTM and CDR2 ANQGSEA. CDR3 amino acids: CSVTGTADSGANVLTF. Written as DNA, the CDR3 is TGCAGCGTGACCGGGACGGCGGACTCTGGGGCCAACGTCCTGACTTTC.

The genes are TRBV12-3 or TRBV12-4 and TRBJ2-6, with no clear D. With 7 bases removed from V and 4 bases from J, the gap between germline ends came to 11 bases. This CDR3 spans 14 amino acids. DNA for the CDR3: TGTGCCAGCAACCATCCCAACGGGGCCAACGTCCTGACTTTC. It codes for CASNHPNGANVLTF.

In this sample, this clonotype turned up a few times. The V and J genes are TRBV4-3 and TRBJ2-5; D call uncertain. The germline V gene has CDR1 LGHNA and CDR2 YSLEER. V was shortened by 0 bases and J by 5 bases, with 19 bases between the two germline ends. The length of the CDR3 is 17 residues. CDR3 bases: TGCGCCAGCAGCCAAGATTTGTTCGGTGCAGGCGCGGAGACCCAGTACTTC. Its protein is CASSQDLFGAGAETQYF.

In this sample, this clonotype turned up a few times. The chain recombines TRBV4-1 with TRBJ2-2, with D tentatively TRBD1 or TRBD2 (5 bases each). The V gene's germline CDR1 is MGHRA and CDR2 YSYEKL. The length of the CDR3 is 13 residues. Trimming stripped 1 base from V and 7 bases from J, with 7 bases between. The CDR3 reads CASSQAGSGELFF. For the CDR3, the DNA is TGCGCCAGCAGCCAAGCAGGGAGCGGGGAGCTGTTTTTT.

This chain connects TRBV5-1 to TRBJ2-3, with a weak D call TRBD1 (6 bases). The germline CDR1 and CDR2 sequences are SGHRS and YFSETQ. The CDR3 contains 13 residues. V was clipped by 4 bases and J by 3 bases, with 9 bases between them. The CDR3 is CASSLTGTDTQYF. The CDR3 region has the DNA TGCGCCAGCAGCCTGACAGGAACAGATACGCAGTATTTT.

The J gene is TRBJ2-1, the V gene TRBV11-3, with a weak D call TRBD1 (5 bases). This CDR3 contains 11 residues. Germline V lookup: CDR1 SGHNT, CDR2 YENEEA. Trimming removed 9 bases from V and 10 bases from J, with 13 bases in between. CDR3: CASEGAGEQFF. For the CDR3, the DNA is TGTGCCAGTGAAGGGGCTGGGGAGCAGTTCTTC.

This clonotype was recorded a few times. V usage is TRBV27 and J usage is TRBJ1-2; 7 positions agree with TRBD1. CDR3 length: 13 residues. The V gene's germline CDR1 is MNHEY and CDR2 SMNVEV (reference sequence). Losses at the gene ends were 5 bases for V and 6 bases for J; bases not matched to a gene: 6. CDR3 sequence: CASSLGGDNGYTF. CDR3 DNA: TGTGCCAGCAGTCTAGGGGGCGACAATGGCTACACCTTC.

This clonotype occurred many times. This chain links TRBV7-6 with TRBJ2-7, with no clear D. The CDR3 contains 13 residues. Germline loops: CDR1 SGHVS, CDR2 FNYEAQ. Trimming stripped 1 base from V and 3 bases from J, with 7 bases between. CDR3 DNA: TGTGCCAGCAGCTTAGGTTCCGGCTACGAGCAGTACGTC. This gives the protein CASSLGSGYEQYV.

The chain links TRBV20-1 to TRBJ2-1; D unresolved. Germline CDR1 reads DFQATT; CDR2 reads SNEGSKA (reference sequence). This CDR3 comprises 16 residues. V dropped 0 bases and J dropped 7 bases, with 19 bases sitting between them. The CDR3 DNA follows: TGCAGTGCTAGAGATCTTGGTTGGGTTCTCCCGAATGAGCAGTTCTTC. The encoded protein is CSARDLGWVLPNEQFF.

The chain links TRBV7-9 to TRBJ1-4; D possibly corresponds to TRBD1 (6 bases). Germline CDR1 is SEHNR and CDR2 is FQNEAQ (reference sequence). The CDR3 sequence is 16 residues long. V shed 11 bases and J shed 5 bases, with 24 bases lying between them. CDR3 sequence (DNA): TGTGCCGTACGGGGGGCGAACATGGCAGAAAATGAAAAACTGTTTTTT. Translating gives CAVRGANMAENEKLFF.

A few counts support this clonotype. The chain carries TRBV20-1 and TRBJ2-2, with 9 positions matching TRBD2. The J segment lost 1 base and the V segment lost 1 base, leaving 7 bases of the junction unmatched. CDR3 length equals 17 residues. Germline V lookup: CDR1 DFQATT, CDR2 SNEGSKA (reference sequence). Here the CDR3 reads CSARGPAGGQNTGELFF. CDR3 nucleotide sequence: TGCAGTGCTAGAGGGCCAGCGGGGGGTCAGAACACCGGGGAGCTGTTTTTT.

Ten or more counts support this clonotype. This sequence joins TRBV28 and TRBJ1-1; D remains unclear. The germline V gene encodes CDR1 MDHEN and CDR2 SYDVKM. This CDR3 is built from 15 residues. Between the trimmed V and J ends, which lost 7 bases and 0 bases, there was a span of 15 bases. This CDR3 reads CASTLGRILNTEAFF. CDR3 sequence (DNA): TGTGCCAGCACCCTTGGACGGATTTTGAACACTGAAGCTTTCTTT.

This clonotype was observed a few times. The chain links TRBV4-1 to TRBJ2-2; D call uncertain. Germline CDR1 MGHRA, CDR2 YSYEKL. This CDR3 is built from 16 residues. The V and J ends lost 0 bases and 3 bases respectively, with 11 bases between them. Here the CDR3 DNA reads TGCGCCAGCAGCCAAGATATGAGCGTACACACCGGGGAGCTGTTTTTT. Its protein is CASSQDMSVHTGELFF.

This clonotype came up a few times. This rearrangement joins TRBV6-5 to TRBJ2-3; D perhaps matches TRBD2 (6 bases). Germline values: CDR1 MNHEY, CDR2 SVGAGI. The CDR3 consists of 14 residues. V lost 7 bases and J lost 2, with 13 bases in between. The CDR3 spells CASNGEANTDTQYF. In DNA form, the CDR3 reads TGTGCCAGCAATGGGGAGGCTAACACAGATACGCAGTATTTT.

The table lists this clonotype with a few counts. This chain connects TRBV12-3 or TRBV12-4 to TRBJ2-5; TRBD1 is a possible D gene (6 bases). Between the trimmed V and J ends, which lost 7 bases and 5 bases, there was a span of 26 bases. CDR3 size: 17 residues. The CDR3 DNA reads as TGTGCCAGCACCCCCGTGGGGGCGGACGGAAATGGGGAGACCCAGTACTTC. Translation gives CASTPVGADGNGETQYF.

This clonotype has only a few counts. This chain joins TRBV5-4 and TRBJ2-7, with 11 bases lining up with TRBD1. The J segment lost 5 bases and the V segment lost 2 bases, leaving 6 bases of the junction unmatched. CDR3 length: 15 amino acids. Germline V CDR1 and CDR2: SGHNT, YYREEE (reference sequence). The CDR3 protein is CASSFGQGAANEQYF. CDR3 nucleotides: TGTGCCAGCAGCTTCGGACAGGGGGCAGCGAACGAGCAGTACTTC.

The rearrangement links TRBV6-5 to TRBJ2-7; a weak D match, TRBD2 (6 bases). V was pared by 10 bases and J by 1 base, with 11 bases between. Per germline, CDR1 MNHEY and CDR2 SVGAGI. CDR3 length equals 12 residues. DNA for the CDR3: TGTGCCACGAGGGGACTTTCCTACGAGCAGTACGTC. Protein sequence: CATRGLSYEQYV.

The chain combines TRBV6-6 with TRBJ2-7; maybe TRBD1 (6 bases). Per the germline V gene, CDR1 is MNHNY and CDR2 is SVGAGI (reference sequence). Deletions cut 6 bases from V and 5 bases from J, with 20 bases between. The length of the CDR3 is 15 residues. CDR3 in amino acids: CASREQGLIANEQYF. Written as DNA, the CDR3 is TGTGCCAGCAGGGAACAGGGATTGATTGCGAACGAGCAGTACTTC.